The clone carrying this T cell receptor (beta chain) qualifies as medium-sized (0.01 to 0.1%). Its antigen is not identified. The sample comes from a study of T cells in localized non-small cell lung cancer. Findings and caveats of the study: The study found T cell clonality highest in uninvolved adjacent lung, above tumor.

TCRdb's copy holds only in-frame clones and misses some; the assay was immunoSEQ multiplex PCR. Of about 3,500 clones in the sample, under 25% were seen once. V lost 4 bases, J lost 4 bases, and 13 bases stayed unmatched. The CDR3 extends over 19 amino acids. CDR1 is SGHNT and CDR2 is YENEEA in the germline V gene. The chain is built from TRBV11-3 and TRBJ2-1; 13 nucleotides agree with TRBD2. The source material was lung tumor tissue, sampled before any cancer treatment. The clonotype originates from a female donor over 55 with stage II lung adenocarcinoma. The CDR3 nucleotides read TGTGCCAGCAGCTCAGGACTAGCGGGAGTGGGGGGCCCTTACAATGAGCAGTTCTTC. As protein: CASSSGLAGVGGPYNEQFF.